Listed here is a single T cell receptor beta chain. The data originate from a study of spatial heterogeneity in lung cancer. V dropped 8 bases and J dropped 6 bases, with 21 bases sitting between them. CDR1 and CDR2 from the germline V gene are DFQATT and SNEGSKA (reference sequence). CDR3 size: 14 residues. Time point here: sample taken at primary tumor resection. Whole RNA was taken from tumor, nontumor lung or frozen PBMC; it was then sequenced unsorted. TCRdb re-derived calls from the 5' RACE reads in MiXCR, one entry per CDR3 protein. The table lists tens of thousands of distinct CDR3 sequences, roughly 12% of them singletons.

This material consisted of PBMCs, taken at surgery. V gene TRBV20-1 combines with J gene TRBJ2-3; D is undetermined. This TCR came from a male donor with early-stage non-small cell lung cancer. CDR3 bases: TGCAGTCTACAACGGGCAGAGGTTCCTGATACGCAGTATTTT. It yields the protein CSLQRAEVPDTQYF.